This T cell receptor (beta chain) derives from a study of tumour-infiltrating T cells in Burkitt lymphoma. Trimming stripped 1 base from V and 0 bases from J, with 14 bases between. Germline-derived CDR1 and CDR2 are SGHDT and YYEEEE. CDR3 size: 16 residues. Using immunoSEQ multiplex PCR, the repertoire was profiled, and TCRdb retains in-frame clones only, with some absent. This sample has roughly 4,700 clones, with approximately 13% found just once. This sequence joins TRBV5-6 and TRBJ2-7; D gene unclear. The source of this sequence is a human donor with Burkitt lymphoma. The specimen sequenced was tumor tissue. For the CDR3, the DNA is TGTGCCAGCAGCTTGACCTCGCTCCGGAGCTCCTACGAGCAGTACTTC. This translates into CASSLTSLRSSYEQYF.